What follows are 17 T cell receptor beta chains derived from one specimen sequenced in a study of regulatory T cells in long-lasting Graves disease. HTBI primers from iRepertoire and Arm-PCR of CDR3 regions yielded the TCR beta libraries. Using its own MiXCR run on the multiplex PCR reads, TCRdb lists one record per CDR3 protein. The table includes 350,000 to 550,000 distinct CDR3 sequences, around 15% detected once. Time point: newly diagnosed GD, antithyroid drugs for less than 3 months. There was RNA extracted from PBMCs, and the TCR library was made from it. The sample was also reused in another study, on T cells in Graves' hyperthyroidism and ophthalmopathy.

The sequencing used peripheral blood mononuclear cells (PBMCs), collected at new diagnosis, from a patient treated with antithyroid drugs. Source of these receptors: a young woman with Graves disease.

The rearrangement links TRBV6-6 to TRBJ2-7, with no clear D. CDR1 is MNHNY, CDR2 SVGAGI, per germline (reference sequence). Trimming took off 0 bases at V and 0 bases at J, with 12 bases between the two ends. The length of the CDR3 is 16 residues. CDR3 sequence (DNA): TGTGCCAGCAGTTACTCGTTTGGGTTTCTCTCCTACGAGCAGTACTTC. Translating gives CASSYSFGFLSYEQYF.

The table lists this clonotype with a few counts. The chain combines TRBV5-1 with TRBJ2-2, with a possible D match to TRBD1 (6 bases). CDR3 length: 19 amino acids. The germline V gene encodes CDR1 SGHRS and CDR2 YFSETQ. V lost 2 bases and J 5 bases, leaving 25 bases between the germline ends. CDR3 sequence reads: CASSFPIGAGALWTGELFF. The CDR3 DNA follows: TGCGCCAGCAGCTTCCCGATAGGGGCAGGGGCTTTATGGACCGGGGAGCTGTTTTTT.

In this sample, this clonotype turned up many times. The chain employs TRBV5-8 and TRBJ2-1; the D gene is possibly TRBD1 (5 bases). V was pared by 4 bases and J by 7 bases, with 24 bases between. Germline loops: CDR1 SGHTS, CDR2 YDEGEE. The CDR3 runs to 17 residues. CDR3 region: CASSPSLQKQGRNEQFF. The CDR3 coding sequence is TGTGCCAGCAGCCCTAGTCTCCAAAAGCAGGGCCGGAATGAGCAGTTCTTC.

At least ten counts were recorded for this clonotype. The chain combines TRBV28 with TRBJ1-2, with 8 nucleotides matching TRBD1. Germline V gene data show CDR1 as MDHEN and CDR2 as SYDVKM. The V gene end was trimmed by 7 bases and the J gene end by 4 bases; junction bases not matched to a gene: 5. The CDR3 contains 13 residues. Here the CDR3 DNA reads TGTGCCAGCACCACCGGACAGGGCTATGGCTACACCTTC. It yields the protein CASTTGQGYGYTF.

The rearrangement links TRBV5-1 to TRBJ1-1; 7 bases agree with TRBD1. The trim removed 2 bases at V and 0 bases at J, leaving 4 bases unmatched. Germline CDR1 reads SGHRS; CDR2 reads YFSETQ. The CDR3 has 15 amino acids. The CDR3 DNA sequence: TGCGCCAGCAGCTTAGGGACAGCGGTGAACACTGAAGCTTTCTTT. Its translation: CASSLGTAVNTEAFF.

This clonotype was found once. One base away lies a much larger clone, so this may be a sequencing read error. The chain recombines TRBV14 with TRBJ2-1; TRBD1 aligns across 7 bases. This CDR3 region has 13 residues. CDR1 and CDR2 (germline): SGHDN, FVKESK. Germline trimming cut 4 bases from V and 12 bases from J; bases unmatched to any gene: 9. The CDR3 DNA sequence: TGTGCCAGCAGCCTTCAGACAGGGCAGGGGCAGTTCTTC. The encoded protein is CASSLQTGQGQFF.

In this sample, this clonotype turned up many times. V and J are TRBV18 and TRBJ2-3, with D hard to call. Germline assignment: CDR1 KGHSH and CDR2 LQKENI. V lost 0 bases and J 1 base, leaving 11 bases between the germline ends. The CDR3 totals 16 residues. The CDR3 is CASSPPIGQGTDTQYF. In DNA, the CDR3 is TGTGCCAGCTCACCACCCATTGGGCAAGGCACAGATACGCAGTATTTT.

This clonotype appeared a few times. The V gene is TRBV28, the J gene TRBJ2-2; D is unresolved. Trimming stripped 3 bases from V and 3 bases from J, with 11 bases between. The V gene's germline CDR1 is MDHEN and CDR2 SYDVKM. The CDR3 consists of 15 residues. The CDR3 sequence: CASSLARLYTGELFF. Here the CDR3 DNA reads TGTGCCAGCAGTTTGGCTCGACTTTACACCGGGGAGCTGTTTTTT.

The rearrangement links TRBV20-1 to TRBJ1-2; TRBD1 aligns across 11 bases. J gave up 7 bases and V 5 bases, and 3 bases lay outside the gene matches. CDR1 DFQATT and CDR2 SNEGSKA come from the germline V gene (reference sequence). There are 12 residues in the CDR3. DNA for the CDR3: TGCAGTGCTGAGGACAGGGGGCTTGGCTACACCTTC. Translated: CSAEDRGLGYTF.

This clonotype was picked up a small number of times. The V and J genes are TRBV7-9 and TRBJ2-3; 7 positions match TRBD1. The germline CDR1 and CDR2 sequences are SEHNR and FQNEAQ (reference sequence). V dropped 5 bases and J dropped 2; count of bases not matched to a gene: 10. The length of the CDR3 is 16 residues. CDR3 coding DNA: TGTGCCAGCAGCCCGCGACAGGGACCAAACACAGATACGCAGTATTTT. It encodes CASSPRQGPNTDTQYF.

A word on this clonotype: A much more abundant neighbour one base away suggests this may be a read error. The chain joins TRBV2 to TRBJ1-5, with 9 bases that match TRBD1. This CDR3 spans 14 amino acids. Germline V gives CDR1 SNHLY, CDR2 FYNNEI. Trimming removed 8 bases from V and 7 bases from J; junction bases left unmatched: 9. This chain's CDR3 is CASGITGGAQPQHF. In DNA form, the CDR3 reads TGTGCCAGCGGTATTACAGGGGGCGCGCAGCCCCAGCATTTT.

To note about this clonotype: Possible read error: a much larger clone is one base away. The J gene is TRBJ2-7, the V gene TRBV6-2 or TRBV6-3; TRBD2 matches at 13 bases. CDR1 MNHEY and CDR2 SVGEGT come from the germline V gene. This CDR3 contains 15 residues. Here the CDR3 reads CACRPGLAGSYEQYF. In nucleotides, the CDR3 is TGTGCCTGCAGGCCGGGACTAGCGGGGTCCTACGAGCAGTACTTC.

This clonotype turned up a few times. The CDR3 reads CASSKLTGPGYTF. CDR3 in DNA: TGTGCCAGCAGTAAGTTGACAGGGCCTGGCTACACCTTC. The chain uses TRBV12-3 or TRBV12-4 and TRBJ1-2, with TRBD1 matching over 7 bases. The V and J ends lost 5 bases and 7 bases, in that order; junction bases with no gene match: 7. This CDR3 is 13 amino acids long.

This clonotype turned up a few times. In DNA form, the CDR3 reads TGTGCCAGTACTCAGGGACTGAACTATGGCTACACCTTC. Encoded protein: CASTQGLNYGYTF. The V gene is TRBV2, the J gene TRBJ1-2; perhaps TRBD1 as D (5 bases). Germline V lookup: CDR1 SNHLY, CDR2 FYNNEI. With 9 bases removed from V and 2 bases from J, the gap between germline ends came to 13 bases. The CDR3 covers 13 residues.

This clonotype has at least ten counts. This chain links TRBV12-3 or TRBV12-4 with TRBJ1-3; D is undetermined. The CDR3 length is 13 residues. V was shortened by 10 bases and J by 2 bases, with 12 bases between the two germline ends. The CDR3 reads CATNGITGNTIYF. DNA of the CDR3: TGTGCCACTAATGGGATTACTGGAAACACCATATATTTT.

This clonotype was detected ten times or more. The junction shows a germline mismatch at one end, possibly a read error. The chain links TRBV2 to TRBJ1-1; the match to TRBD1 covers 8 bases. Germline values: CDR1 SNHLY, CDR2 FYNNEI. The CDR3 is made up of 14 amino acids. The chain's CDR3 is CASSPDRADTEAFF. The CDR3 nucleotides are TGCGCCAGCAGCCCGGACAGGGCTGACACTGAAGCTTTCTTT.

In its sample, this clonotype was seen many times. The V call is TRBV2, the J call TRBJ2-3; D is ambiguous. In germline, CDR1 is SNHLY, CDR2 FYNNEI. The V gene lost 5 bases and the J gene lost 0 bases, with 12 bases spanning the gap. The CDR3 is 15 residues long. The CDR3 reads CASSYRVKSTDTQYF. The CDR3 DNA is TGTGCCAGCAGTTATCGGGTGAAGAGCACAGATACGCAGTATTTT.